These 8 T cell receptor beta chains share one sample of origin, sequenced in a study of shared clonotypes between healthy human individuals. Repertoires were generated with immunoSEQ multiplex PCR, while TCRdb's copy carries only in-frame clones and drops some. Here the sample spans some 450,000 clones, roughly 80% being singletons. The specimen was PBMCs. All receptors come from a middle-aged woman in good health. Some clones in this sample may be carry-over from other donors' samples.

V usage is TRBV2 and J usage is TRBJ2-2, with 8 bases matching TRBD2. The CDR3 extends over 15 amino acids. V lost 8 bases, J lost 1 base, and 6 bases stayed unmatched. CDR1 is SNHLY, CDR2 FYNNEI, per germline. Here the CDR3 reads CASGRTSWNTGELFF. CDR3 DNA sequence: TGTGCCAGCGGGCGGACTAGCTGGAACACCGGGGAGCTGTTTTTT.

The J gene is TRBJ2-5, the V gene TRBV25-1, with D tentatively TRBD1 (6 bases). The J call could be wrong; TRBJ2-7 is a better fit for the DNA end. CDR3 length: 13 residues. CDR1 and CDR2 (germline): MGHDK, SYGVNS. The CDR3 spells CASSERVQGEQYF. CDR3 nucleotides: TGTGCCAGCAGTGAGAGGGTACAGGGCGAGCAGTACTTC.

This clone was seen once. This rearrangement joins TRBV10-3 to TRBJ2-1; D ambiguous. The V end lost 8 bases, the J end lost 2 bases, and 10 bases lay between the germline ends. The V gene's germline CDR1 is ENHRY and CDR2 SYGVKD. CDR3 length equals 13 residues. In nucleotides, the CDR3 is TGTGCCATCGGCGCCTCCACCTACAATGAGCAGTTCTTC. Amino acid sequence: CAIGASTYNEQFF.

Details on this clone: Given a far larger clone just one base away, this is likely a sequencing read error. CDR3 residues: CASSGALGSNEKLFF. CDR3 in DNA: TGTGCCAGCAGTGGAGCGTTGGGGTCTAATGAAAAACTGTTTTTT. This chain links TRBV6-1 with TRBJ1-4; no firm D call. V shed 4 bases and J shed 3 bases, with 12 bases lying between them. The germline V gene has CDR1 MNHNS and CDR2 SASEGT. This CDR3 has 15 residues.

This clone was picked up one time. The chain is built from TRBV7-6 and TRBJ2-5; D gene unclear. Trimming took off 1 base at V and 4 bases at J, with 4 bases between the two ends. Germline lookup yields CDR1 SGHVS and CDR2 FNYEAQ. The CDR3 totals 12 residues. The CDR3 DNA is TGTGCCAGCAGCTTAGGAGCAGAGACCCAGTACTTC. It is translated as CASSLGAETQYF.

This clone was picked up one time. CDR3 loop: CASSTLTGGNQPQHF. DNA of the CDR3: TGTGCCAGTAGTACCCTGACAGGGGGCAATCAGCCCCAGCATTTT. V usage is TRBV19 and J usage is TRBJ1-5; 8 bases line up with TRBD1. The CDR3 extends over 15 amino acids. V lost 4 bases and J lost 2; bases outside the gene matches: 4. Germline assignment: CDR1 LNHDA and CDR2 SQIVND (reference sequence).

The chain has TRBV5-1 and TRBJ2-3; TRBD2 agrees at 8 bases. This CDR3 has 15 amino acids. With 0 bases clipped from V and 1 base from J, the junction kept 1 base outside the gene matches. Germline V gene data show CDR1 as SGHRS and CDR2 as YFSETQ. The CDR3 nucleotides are TGCGCCAGCAGCTTGGATAGCGGGGGCACAGATACGCAGTATTTT. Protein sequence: CASSLDSGGTDTQYF.

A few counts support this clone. The CDR3 DNA reads TGTGCCAGCAGCGTAGGCGACAGGGGGCGCTCGGCTAACTATGGCTACACCTTC. It codes for CASSVGDRGRSANYGYTF. V and J are TRBV9 and TRBJ1-2; 10 bases align to TRBD1. Germline V gene lookup returns CDR1 SGDLS and CDR2 YYNGEE. The CDR3 is 18 residues long. Germline trimming cut 0 bases from V and 0 bases from J; bases unmatched to any gene: 8.